This is a list of T cell receptor beta chains from one sample in a study of OX40 agonist ivuxolimab in advanced cancers. TCRdb's table, derived via immunoSEQ multiplex PCR, lists solely in-frame clones and lacks some. The sample holds some 85,000 clones, around nine tenths seen once. This specimen was CD4+ or CD8+ T cells sorted from blood, taken in a trial of the OX40 agonist ivuxolimab. The receptors here all came from an adult with an advanced solid tumor such as melanoma, head and neck, liver or kidney cancer. Both conserved end residues are part of each CDR3. Each record gives: clone size, J gene, D gene, V gene, CDR3 DNA, CDR3 protein. D genes are given only for firm matches. Rows may omit the clone size; those that give it use once, few, many or a size class.

clone_size: .; j_call: TRBJ2-2; d_call: .; v_call: TRBV5-1; cdr3_nt: TGCGCCAGCAGCCCTAGAGGGCAGGTGGAGCTGTTTTTT; cdr3_aa: CASSPRGQVELFF
clone_size: .; j_call: TRBJ2-1; d_call: .; v_call: TRBV7-2; cdr3_nt: TGTGCCAGCAGCTTAAATAACCTCGCCGTGAATGAGCAGTTCTTC; cdr3_aa: CASSLNNLAVNEQFF
clone_size: .; j_call: TRBJ2-5; d_call: .; v_call: TRBV13; cdr3_nt: TGTGCCAGCAGCCGGCTGGAAGCAGCCCAAGAGACCCAGTACTTC; cdr3_aa: CASSRLEAAQETQYF
clone_size: once; j_call: TRBJ2-7; d_call: TRBD1; v_call: TRBV4-1; cdr3_nt: TGCGCCAGCAGCCAAGGTGGACAGGGCCCAAAGGGTGAGCAGTACTTC; cdr3_aa: CASSQGGQGPKGEQYF
clone_size: .; j_call: TRBJ2-7; d_call: .; v_call: TRBV5-1; cdr3_nt: TGCGCCAGCAGCCAGGGGCCCGGGGGCTCCTACGAGCAGTACTTC; cdr3_aa: CASSQGPGGSYEQYF
clone_size: .; j_call: TRBJ1-5; d_call: TRBD1; v_call: TRBV28; cdr3_nt: TGTGCCAGCAGCCAACAAAGGAAGACAGGGCTGCGTGGGCCCCAGCATTTT; cdr3_aa: CASSQQRKTGLRGPQHF
clone_size: once; j_call: TRBJ1-2; d_call: .; v_call: TRBV4-2; cdr3_nt: TGTGCCAGCAGCCAAGACAGTTTAAGTGGCTACACCTTC; cdr3_aa: CASSQDSLSGYTF
clone_size: .; j_call: TRBJ1-1; d_call: .; v_call: TRBV23-1; cdr3_nt: TGCGCCAGCAGTAAAGAATCGGGGAGGATGAACACTGAAGCTTTCTTT; cdr3_aa: CASSKESGRMNTEAFF
clone_size: .; j_call: TRBJ2-7; d_call: .; v_call: TRBV12-2; cdr3_nt: TGTGCAAGTCGGCCTACGACTCTCCACGGAGCCTACGAGCAGTACTTC; cdr3_aa: CASRPTTLHGAYEQYF
clone_size: .; j_call: TRBJ1-1; d_call: .; v_call: TRBV27; cdr3_nt: TGTGCCAGCAGTTTCTTGACAGCCTCTGAAGCTTTCTTT; cdr3_aa: CASSFLTASEAFF
clone_size: .; j_call: TRBJ2-7; d_call: .; v_call: TRBV11-3; cdr3_nt: TGTGCCAGCTCTTCTACCTACGAGCAGTACTTC; cdr3_aa: CASSSTYEQYF
clone_size: .; j_call: TRBJ2-7; d_call: .; v_call: TRBV12-5; cdr3_nt: TGTGCTAGTGGTTTGTCCCCAGCGGAATTCTACGAGCAGTACTTC; cdr3_aa: CASGLSPAEFYEQYF
clone_size: .; j_call: TRBJ1-3; d_call: .; v_call: TRBV4-1; cdr3_nt: TGCGCCAGCAGCCAAGATCGAGTCTTCTCTGGAAACACCATATATTTT; cdr3_aa: CASSQDRVFSGNTIYF
clone_size: few; j_call: TRBJ1-1; d_call: TRBD1; v_call: TRBV2; cdr3_nt: TGTGCCAGCTCCGGACAGGGGAAATCTGAAGCTTTCTTT; cdr3_aa: CASSGQGKSEAFF
clone_size: .; j_call: TRBJ2-1; d_call: .; v_call: TRBV7-8; cdr3_nt: TGTGCCAGCAGCTTAGAGGTTTTAGGATCTTACAATGAGCAGTTCTTC; cdr3_aa: CASSLEVLGSYNEQFF